A single sample gave rise to the 11 T cell receptor beta chains below, sequenced in a study of radiation and T cells in renal cell carcinoma. Stated time point: blood 4 weeks post-SBRT, at nephrectomy. Treatment: 15 Gy SBRT to primary tumor, nephrectomy 4 weeks later. Profiled with immunoSEQ multiplex PCR; TCRdb holds only in-frame clones, not every one. The sample comprises approximately 150,000 clones, 86% of which are singletons, and less than 20% rests with the top ten. Sample: blood, taken from a patient whose treatment included radiotherapy and nephrectomy. The receptors were gathered from a woman aged 50 to 60 with renal cell carcinoma.

The V and J genes are TRBV7-2 and TRBJ2-2; 9 bases match TRBD2. CDR3 length: 16 residues. Germline values: CDR1 SGHTA, CDR2 FQGNSA. V dropped 2 bases and J dropped 7; count of bases not matched to a gene: 8. CDR3 in amino acids: CASSLKGGRVVGELFF. The CDR3 bases are TGTGCCAGCAGCTTAAAGGGCGGGAGGGTGGTCGGGGAGCTGTTTTTT.

This chain uses TRBV4-2 with TRBJ1-5; possible D gene TRBD1, 6 bases. The V and J ends lost 0 bases and 6 bases respectively, with 9 bases between them. This CDR3 spans 14 amino acids. Germline-derived CDR1 and CDR2 are LGHNA and YNFKEQ. The CDR3 nucleotides are TGTGCCAGCAGCCAAGATTGGGGGGCTCAGCCCCAGCATTTT. Its protein product is CASSQDWGAQPQHF.

The rearrangement joins TRBV19 to TRBJ2-7, with 7 bases that match TRBD2. This CDR3 spans 14 amino acids. Unmatched junction bases numbered 9, after V lost 3 bases and J lost 7 bases. The germline V gene has CDR1 LNHDA and CDR2 SQIVND (reference sequence). The DNA for the CDR3 is TGTGCCAGTAGTATCGCGGGAGAGCATGGAGAGCAGTACTTC. Amino acids: CASSIAGEHGEQYF.

V and J are TRBV5-1 and TRBJ2-1, with TRBD2 matching over 10 bases. V trimming: 4 bases; J trimming: 8 bases; junction bases outside the gene matches: 9. Germline CDR1 SGHRS, CDR2 YFSETQ. This CDR3 contains 15 residues. CDR3: CASSGERGGGDEQFF. In DNA, the CDR3 is TGCGCCAGCAGCGGGGAGCGGGGGGGTGGAGATGAGCAGTTCTTC. Variable domain in full (rest from reference TRBV5-1 and TRBJ2-1): KAGVTQTPRYLIKTRGQQVTLSCSPISGHRSVSWYQQTPGQGLQFLFEYFSETQRNKGNFPGRFSGRQFSNSRSEMNVSTLELGDSALYLCASSGERGGGDEQFFGPGTRLTVL.

The J gene is TRBJ2-7, the V gene TRBV6-5; D is perhaps TRBD1 (5 bases). Germline CDR1 and CDR2: MNHEY and SVGAGI. The V gene lost 8 bases and the J gene lost 6 bases, with 11 bases spanning the gap. The CDR3 runs to 11 residues. The CDR3 loop is CASSARGEQYF. In nucleotides, the CDR3 is TGTGCCAGCTCCGCTAGGGGCGAGCAGTACTTC.

This chain uses TRBV5-1 with TRBJ2-5, with TRBD2 matching 8 bases. The V and J ends lost 1 base and 5 bases, in that order; junction bases with no gene match: 7. The V gene's germline CDR1 is SGHRS and CDR2 YFSETQ. The CDR3 consists of 15 residues. The CDR3 loop is CASSLIRERGETQYF. DNA of the CDR3: TGCGCCAGCAGCTTGATTCGGGAGCGGGGGGAGACCCAGTACTTC. Together with reference TRBV5-1 and TRBJ2-5, the CDR3 gives the full variable domain: KAGVTQTPRYLIKTRGQQVTLSCSPISGHRSVSWYQQTPGQGLQFLFEYFSETQRNKGNFPGRFSGRQFSNSRSEMNVSTLELGDSALYLCASSLIRERGETQYFGPGTRLLVL.

The rearrangement uses TRBV29-1 and TRBJ2-3; 8 bases line up with TRBD2. V trimming: 7 bases; J trimming: 2 bases; junction bases outside the gene matches: 8. This CDR3 is built from 14 residues. The germline gives CDR1 SQVTM, CDR2 ANQGSEA. The CDR3 region is CSAIAGTFTDTQYF. In DNA, the CDR3 is TGCAGCGCAATAGCGGGGACCTTCACAGATACGCAGTATTTT.

The V and J genes are TRBV19 and TRBJ2-5, with TRBD2 matching over 8 bases. J was trimmed by 1 base and V by 4 bases; bases with no gene match: 5. Germline CDR1 is LNHDA and CDR2 is SQIVND (reference sequence). CDR3 size: 15 residues. CDR3 sequence (DNA): TGTGCCAGTAGTACCGTAGCGGGGCTCCAAGAGACCCAGTACTTC. Protein: CASSTVAGLQETQYF.

This chain connects TRBV9 to TRBJ2-1; no clear D. Per germline, CDR1 SGDLS and CDR2 YYNGEE. The CDR3 consists of 12 residues. Deletions cut 6 bases from V and 10 bases from J, with 14 bases between. CDR3 bases: TGTGCCAGCAACCAGTTCCGAGGCGAGCAGTTCTTC. Its protein product is CASNQFRGEQFF.

CDR3 loop: CASSVDRESYNSPLHF. CDR3 nucleotides: TGTGCCAGCAGCGTCGACAGGGAGTCCTATAATTCACCCCTCCACTTT. The V gene is TRBV9, the J gene TRBJ1-6; 7 positions match TRBD1. CDR3 length equals 16 residues. The germline gives CDR1 SGDLS, CDR2 YYNGEE. J was trimmed by 1 base and V by 2 bases; bases with no gene match: 3. Together with reference TRBV9 and TRBJ1-6, the CDR3 gives the full variable domain: DSGVTQTPKHLITATGQRVTLRCSPRSGDLSVYWYQQSLDQGLQFLIQYYNGEERAKGNILERFSAQQFPDLHSELNLSSLELGDSALYFCASSVDRESYNSPLHFGNGTRLTVT.

The V gene is TRBV7-2, the J gene TRBJ1-2; the match to TRBD1 covers 11 bases. V lost 1 base, J lost 8 bases, and 6 bases stayed unmatched. CDR1 and CDR2 (germline): SGHTA, FQGNSA. The CDR3 spans 15 residues. The CDR3 sequence is CASSLGDGTGGGYTF. CDR3 nucleotides: TGTGCCAGCAGCTTAGGAGACGGGACAGGGGGAGGCTACACCTTC.